These 25 T cell receptor beta chains originate from one sample sequenced in a study of blood T cell repertoires in COVID-19 (dated by TCRdb to about 2020). The library was made by the immunoSEQ multiplex PCR assay. TCRdb retrieved this table from immuneACCESS and kept in-frame rearrangements only. Not all clones are present; in checked studies, unresolved V genes account for under half, and no reason is known for the remainder. The sample table lists around 200,000 clones, around 86% of them with a count of one. The ten largest clones add up to 2.5% to 3.5% of the sample. Sample: peripheral blood. These receptors were obtained from a man aged 35-49 years with active or convalescent COVID-19.

V gene TRBV30 combines with J gene TRBJ2-1; tentative D call: TRBD2 (7 bases). There are 13 residues in the CDR3. Germline V lookup: CDR1 GTSNPN, CDR2 SVGIG (reference sequence). Deletions cut 7 bases from V and 2 bases from J, with 12 bases between. The CDR3 nucleotides read TGTGCCTCGAGGGGGGGGGCCTACAATGAGCAGTTCTTC. This encodes CASRGGAYNEQFF.

The rearrangement joins TRBV5-4 to TRBJ2-3; D is undetermined. Trimming took 0 bases from V and 0 from J, leaving 5 bases between them. The germline gives CDR1 SGHNT, CDR2 YYREEE (reference sequence). CDR3 length: 14 residues. The CDR3 DNA follows: TGTGCCAGCAGCTTGGCGACTAGCACAGATACGCAGTATTTT. Its protein product is CASSLATSTDTQYF.

The chain has TRBV11-3 and TRBJ2-1, with 8 bases fitting TRBD2. Looked up from germline, CDR1 is SGHNT and CDR2 is YENEEA. The junction had 4 bases not matched to a gene; V was cut back by 5 bases and J by 4 bases. The CDR3 contains 14 residues. CDR3 DNA sequence: TGTGCCAGCAGCACGGGGGGGATTTACAATGAGCAGTTCTTC. Translation: CASSTGGIYNEQFF.

CDR3 in DNA: TGTGCCAGCAGCCAATCTAGCGGGGATGAGACCCAGTACTTC. Protein sequence: CASSQSSGDETQYF. This sequence joins TRBV3-1 (or the pseudogene TRBV3-2) and TRBJ2-5; 9 positions match TRBD2. V lost 2 bases, J lost 5 bases, and 3 bases stayed unmatched. The length of the CDR3 is 14 residues. Germline loops: CDR1 LGHDT, CDR2 YNNKEL (reference sequence).

The chain employs TRBV6-2 or TRBV6-3 and TRBJ1-6, with D uncertain. V was pared by 2 bases and J by 9 bases, with 14 bases between. Germline loops: CDR1 MNHEY, CDR2 SVGEGT. The CDR3 covers 15 residues. In nucleotides, the CDR3 is TGTGCCAGCAGTTACCGGCAGAGCCCAGGTTCACCCCTCCACTTT. Its protein product is CASSYRQSPGSPLHF.

The chain joins TRBV10-2 to TRBJ1-5; D is possibly TRBD1 (5 bases). Germline CDR1 reads WSHSY; CDR2 reads SAAADI. The CDR3 length is 13 residues. V dropped 3 bases and J dropped 3 bases, with 6 bases sitting between them. In DNA, the CDR3 is TGCGCCAGCAGTGACAGGGCCAATCAGCCCCAGCATTTT. Translation: CASSDRANQPQHF.

This clone was seen a few times. The chain combines TRBV12-3 or TRBV12-4 with TRBJ2-3; tentative D call: TRBD1 (5 bases). V dropped 3 bases and J dropped 8 bases, with 9 bases sitting between them. CDR3 length equals 12 residues. The CDR3 region is CASSLQGSTQYF. DNA for the CDR3: TGTGCCAGCAGTTTGCAGGGATCTACGCAGTATTTT.

This chain uses TRBV7-8 with TRBJ1-5; 8 bases map to TRBD1. The CDR3 consists of 16 residues. Germline CDR1 SGHVS, CDR2 FQNEAQ. J gave up 1 base and V 5 bases, and 7 bases lay outside the gene matches. The CDR3 loop reads CASSPSGGRSNQPQHF. CDR3 in DNA: TGTGCCAGCAGCCCGTCAGGGGGCAGGAGCAATCAGCCCCAGCATTTT.

The V call is TRBV20-1, the J call TRBJ1-2, with 8 bases identical to TRBD1. Germline CDR1 DFQATT, CDR2 SNEGSKA (reference sequence). CDR3 length: 10 amino acids. CDR3 in amino acids: CTAGGDGYTF. The CDR3 nucleotides read TGCACGGCAGGGGGCGATGGCTACACCTTC.

This rearrangement joins TRBV4-1 to TRBJ1-2; 8 bases agree with TRBD1. The germline gives CDR1 MGHRA, CDR2 YSYEKL. The V and J ends lost 10 bases and 1 base, in that order; junction bases with no gene match: 11. The CDR3 sequence is 15 residues long. In nucleotides, the CDR3 is TGCGCCATCCAGGACAGGGCGAGGGGTAACTATGGCTACACCTTC. Its translation is CAIQDRARGNYGYTF.

Only a few counts were recorded for this clone. The V and J genes are TRBV19 and TRBJ2-2, with 7 bases fitting TRBD1. The ends lost 6 bases at V and 2 bases at J; junction bases unmatched: 6. CDR1 and CDR2 from the germline V gene are LNHDA and SQIVND (reference sequence). CDR3 length equals 15 residues. CDR3 residues: CASRTGTINTGELFF. CDR3 nucleotide sequence: TGTGCCAGTAGGACAGGGACAATCAACACCGGGGAGCTGTTTTTT.

The chain carries TRBV15 and TRBJ1-5; D is unclear. This CDR3 contains 14 residues. The germline V gene has CDR1 LNHNV and CDR2 YYDKDF (reference sequence). V lost 5 bases to trimming and J lost 6 bases, with 14 bases between them. For the CDR3, the DNA is TGTGCCACCAGCGGCGGGGTTGGACGTCAGCCCCAGCATTTT. Protein sequence: CATSGGVGRQPQHF.

V and J are TRBV19 and TRBJ2-1; tentatively, D is TRBD2 (5 bases). The CDR3 is made up of 16 amino acids. Germline lookup yields CDR1 LNHDA and CDR2 SQIVND (reference sequence). Trimming removed 7 bases from V and 4 bases from J, with 20 bases in between. The CDR3 is CASTPSPRRGYNEQFF. Written as DNA, the CDR3 is TGTGCCAGTACCCCTAGTCCCCGGAGAGGGTACAATGAGCAGTTCTTC.

The chain couples TRBV6-5 to TRBJ2-5, with TRBD2 identical over 12 bases. The germline V gene has CDR1 MNHEY and CDR2 SVGAGI. V lost 6 bases to trimming and J lost 4 bases; unmatched junction nucleotides: 3. This CDR3 spans 14 amino acids. CDR3 DNA: TGTGCCAGCAGATCACTAGCGGGGGGAGAGACCCAGTACTTC. This encodes CASRSLAGGETQYF.

The V gene is TRBV4-3, the J gene TRBJ1-4; unclear D gene. The V gene's germline CDR1 is LGHNA and CDR2 YSLEER. The CDR3 runs to 15 residues. Trimming cost V 1 base and J 4 bases, with 10 bases left between them. CDR3 DNA: TGCGCCAGCAGCCAAGTCGAAAGCAATAATGAAAAACTGTTTTTT. Its protein product is CASSQVESNNEKLFF.

The CDR3 sequence: CASSLGGTGVYSNQPQHF. Written as DNA, the CDR3 is TGTGCCAGCAGCTTAGGCGGGACAGGGGTGTATAGCAATCAGCCCCAGCATTTT. The genes are TRBV7-9 and TRBJ1-5, with TRBD1 matching over 10 bases. V gave up 1 base and J gave up 0 bases; unmatched junction bases: 6. CDR3 length equals 18 residues. Germline V gene lookup returns CDR1 SEHNR and CDR2 FQNEAQ (reference sequence).

The chain is built from TRBV5-1 and TRBJ2-2, with 13 nucleotides matching TRBD2. Germline loops: CDR1 SGHRS, CDR2 YFSETQ. CDR3 length: 15 residues. V trimming: 4 bases; J trimming: 7 bases; junction bases outside the gene matches: 4. CDR3 nucleotide sequence: TGCGCCAGCAGCACTAGCGGGGGGGCGATCGGGGAGCTGTTTTTT. Amino acid sequence: CASSTSGGAIGELFF.

This clone was recorded a few times. The chain links TRBV14 to TRBJ1-3, with 7 positions matching TRBD1. CDR1 is SGHDN and CDR2 is FVKESK in the germline V gene. This CDR3 comprises 15 residues. Germline trimming cut 0 bases from V and 2 bases from J; bases unmatched to any gene: 1. The CDR3 loop is CASSQDTGAGNTIYF. DNA for the CDR3: TGTGCCAGCAGCCAAGATACAGGGGCTGGAAACACCATATATTTT.

The rearrangement links TRBV4-2 to TRBJ1-5, with D possibly TRBD1 on 6 matching bases. Trimming stripped 0 bases from V and 3 bases from J, with 12 bases between. From germline, CDR1 is LGHNA and CDR2 YNFKEQ. This CDR3 is 16 amino acids long. The CDR3 DNA reads as TGTGCCAGCAGCCAAGATTTCAGGGGACACAATCAGCCCCAGCATTTT. The encoded protein is CASSQDFRGHNQPQHF.

This chain connects TRBV4-3 to TRBJ2-7, with D uncertain. The V end lost 0 bases, the J end lost 3 bases, and 9 bases lay between the germline ends. Germline assignment: CDR1 LGHNA and CDR2 YSLEER. This CDR3 has 14 residues. The CDR3 region is CASSQDQQVYEQYF. The CDR3 nucleotides read TGCGCCAGCAGCCAAGACCAGCAGGTCTACGAGCAGTACTTC.

The rearrangement joins TRBV28 to TRBJ2-7, with 9 bases lining up with TRBD1. Trimming at V came to 7 bases and at J to 3 bases, leaving 10 bases not matched to a gene. The CDR3 spans 15 residues. Germline loops: CDR1 MDHEN, CDR2 SYDVKM. CDR3 sequence: CASTPSGTGSYEQYF. In DNA form, the CDR3 reads TGTGCCAGCACCCCCTCCGGGACAGGGAGCTACGAGCAGTACTTC.

The chain recombines TRBV7-9 with TRBJ1-5; D may be TRBD1 (5 bases). This CDR3 spans 13 amino acids. CDR1 SEHNR and CDR2 FQNEAQ come from the germline V gene (reference sequence). V lost 5 bases to trimming and J lost 4 bases, with 9 bases between them. The CDR3 sequence: CASSGGGNQPQHF. The CDR3 region has the DNA TGTGCCAGCAGCGGCGGGGGGAATCAGCCCCAGCATTTT.

CDR3 loop: CASSYQGNTEAFF. DNA for the CDR3: TGTGCCAGCAGCTATCAGGGAAACACTGAAGCTTTCTTT. This chain connects TRBV7-9 to TRBJ1-1; tentatively, D is TRBD1 (5 bases). Germline V lookup: CDR1 SEHNR, CDR2 FQNEAQ (reference sequence). Trimming removed 4 bases from V and 2 bases from J, with 8 bases in between. The CDR3 runs to 13 residues.

This chain connects TRBV30 to TRBJ1-5; D gene ambiguous. This CDR3 has 14 amino acids. Looked up from germline, CDR1 is GTSNPN and CDR2 is SVGIG (reference sequence). V shed 0 bases and J shed 4 bases, with 10 bases lying between them. The CDR3 sequence is CAWSVRAGNQPQHF. The CDR3, as DNA: TGTGCCTGGAGTGTACGAGCGGGGAATCAGCCCCAGCATTTT.

The V and J genes are TRBV7-2 and TRBJ2-7, with D unclear. Trimming removed 5 bases at V and 0 bases at J, with 11 bases between. Germline CDR1 reads SGHTA; CDR2 reads FQGNSA. The CDR3 totals 14 residues. Written as DNA, the CDR3 is TGTGCCAGCAGCCCAACTTCGATCTCCTACGAGCAGTACTTC. Residues: CASSPTSISYEQYF.